A selection of T cell receptor beta chains follows, all from one sample in a study of T cell responses to AZD1222 COVID-19 vaccine. The assay was immunoSEQ multiplex PCR, and TCRdb's table has in-frame clones only and misses some. The data show about 120,000 clones, roughly 90% seen once. The sample was peripheral blood, taken on day 0 of AZD1222 vaccination. These receptors were collected from an adult in good health. Both conserved end residues are part of each CDR3. D genes are given only for firm matches. Clone sizes are given selectively: once, few, many, or a class where the clone is expanded.

>NA|TRBJ2-3|TRBV7-3|NA
TGTGCCAGCAGCTTAACGTTAAGGGATACGCAGTATTTT
CASSLTLRDTQYF
>NA|TRBJ1-1|TRBV2|TRBD1
TGTGCCAGCACCGTGGACAGGTGGAACACTGAAGCTTTCTTT
CASTVDRWNTEAFF
>once|TRBJ1-2|TRBV4-2|NA
TGTGCCAGCAGCCAAGATCGAGGGACGGGCCCCCTCACTAGCTATGGCTACACCTTC
CASSQDRGTGPLTSYGYTF
>NA|TRBJ1-1|TRBV14|NA
TGTGCCAGCAGCTTTACTAACACTGAAGCTTTCTTT
CASSFTNTEAFF
>once|TRBJ1-1|TRBV6-2/TRBV6-3|NA
TGTGCCAGCAGTTATGGATACACTGAAGCTTTCTTT
CASSYGYTEAFF
>medium-sized|TRBJ2-7|TRBV6-2/TRBV6-3|NA
TGTGCCAGCAGTTACAGCGAATTCTACGAGCAGTACTTC
CASSYSEFYEQYF
>once|TRBJ1-3|TRBV6-5|NA
TGTGCCAGCTCCCAGGACCACTCTGGAAACACCATATATTTT
CASSQDHSGNTIYF
>NA|TRBJ2-1|TRBV9|TRBD2
TGTGCCAGCAGCGTAGATCCAGCGGGAGGGGTAAATGAGCAGTTCTTC
CASSVDPAGGVNEQFF
>NA|TRBJ1-5|TRBV9|TRBD1
TGTGCCAGCAGTAGGGACAGCGGACAGCCCCAGCATTTT
CASSRDSGQPQHF
>NA|TRBJ2-1|TRBV5-4|TRBD2
TGTGCCAGCAGCCCAAAGACTAGCGGGAGATACAATGAGCAGTTCTTC
CASSPKTSGRYNEQFF
>NA|TRBJ2-3|TRBV4-2|NA
TGTGCCAGCAGCCAAGATGTAAGGGGTCGTGGCACAGATACGCAGTATTTT
CASSQDVRGRGTDTQYF
>NA|TRBJ1-1|TRBV15|NA
TGTGCCACCAGCAGAGAGGATGCCTTGGGAACTGAAGCTTTCTTT
CATSREDALGTEAFF
>NA|TRBJ1-3|TRBV7-9|NA
TGTGCCAGCAGCGGGCGGACAGCCGCCTCCGGAAACACCATATATTTT
CASSGRTAASGNTIYF
>NA|TRBJ1-5|TRBV5-1|TRBD1
TGCGCCAGCAGCTTCGAAACCAGGGGGAATCGCAATCAGCCCCAGCATTTT
CASSFETRGNRNQPQHF
>NA|TRBJ1-3|TRBV18|NA
TGTGCCAGCTCACCACCAGGCTCTTCTGGAAACACCATATATTTT
CASSPPGSSGNTIYF
>NA|TRBJ2-1|TRBV30|TRBD1
TGTGCCTGGAGCGGGACAGGGGGCTCCTACAATGAGCAGTTCTTC
CAWSGTGGSYNEQFF
>NA|TRBJ2-1|TRBV19|TRBD1
TGTGCCAGTAGCCAGGGGGCCTACAATGAGCAGTTCTTC
CASSQGAYNEQFF
>NA|TRBJ1-4|TRBV9|TRBD1
TGTGCCAGCAGCTCGGGACAGGGGGCGGGAGGCGAAAAACTGTTTTTT
CASSSGQGAGGEKLFF
>NA|TRBJ2-7|TRBV9|TRBD1
TGTGCCAGCAGCCCCTATGGGACAGCTTCCTACGAGCAGTACTTC
CASSPYGTASYEQYF
>NA|TRBJ2-6|TRBV5-4|TRBD1
TGTGCCAGCAGCGCCGGACAGGGAGGCTCTGGGGCCAACGTCCTGACTTTC
CASSAGQGGSGANVLTF
>NA|TRBJ1-3|TRBV3-1/TRBV3-2|NA
TGTGCCAGCAGCGAGGACAGCCAGGCGGGAAACACCATATATTTT
CASSEDSQAGNTIYF
>NA|TRBJ2-3|TRBV14|TRBD1
TGTGCCAGCAGCCAAGGTAGAGGGGGCAGCACAGATACGCAGTATTTT
CASSQGRGGSTDTQYF
>NA|TRBJ1-1|TRBV2|TRBD1
TGTGCCAGCAGAGTAGACAGGGGGCATGGTGAAGCTTTCTTT
CASRVDRGHGEAFF
>NA|TRBJ2-3|TRBV11-2|TRBD2
TGTGCCAGCAGCATCACTAGCGGGAGCACAGATACGCAGTATTTT
CASSITSGSTDTQYF
>NA|TRBJ1-5|TRBV19|NA
TGTGCCAGTAGAGGGGGTGGGGGGTATCAGCCCCAGCATTTT
CASRGGGGYQPQHF
>NA|TRBJ1-6|TRBV5-1|TRBD1
TGCGCCAGCAGAGGACAGGATAATTCACCCCTCCACTTT
CASRGQDNSPLHF
>NA|TRBJ2-2|TRBV11-3|TRBD2
TGTGCCAGCAGCTTGGTAGCGGGTGCGAACACCGGGGAGCTGTTTTTT
CASSLVAGANTGELFF
>NA|TRBJ1-2|TRBV30|NA
TGTGCCTGGAATCCGGGGTTCTATGGCTACACCTTC
CAWNPGFYGYTF
>NA|TRBJ2-6|TRBV9|TRBD1
TGTGCCAGCAGCACCGGGACAGGGCCCTCTGGGGCCAACGTCCTGACTTTC
CASSTGTGPSGANVLTF
>NA|TRBJ1-4|TRBV9|NA
TGTGCCAGCAGCGCCCGTTCGGGGGACGGAAAACTGTTTTTT
CASSARSGDGKLFF
>NA|TRBJ2-2|TRBV15|NA
TGTGCCACCAGCAGAGATCGAAATAGGCAGAACACCGGGGAGCTGTTTTTT
CATSRDRNRQNTGELFF
>NA|TRBJ1-2|TRBV11-2|TRBD1
TGTGCCAGCAGCTACCGGGACAGGGGTGGCTACACCTTC
CASSYRDRGGYTF
>NA|TRBJ2-3|TRBV19|NA
TGTGCCAGTAGTTCGTCCCGTAGGGGGGCAGATACGCAGTATTTT
CASSSSRRGADTQYF
>NA|TRBJ2-5|TRBV27|TRBD1
TGTGCCAGCAGTTCTAGCGGGACAGGGGGGTACCAAGAGACCCAGTACTTC
CASSSSGTGGYQETQYF
>NA|TRBJ2-1|TRBV28|NA
TGTGCCAGCAGAACGGGACCAGGGTACAATGAGCAGTTCTTC
CASRTGPGYNEQFF
>NA|TRBJ1-5|TRBV6-4|NA
TGTGCCAGCAGTGGGGGGGGGAATTGTGGCAATCAGCCCCAGCATTTT
CASSGGGNCGNQPQHF
>NA|TRBJ1-3|TRBV7-2|NA
TGTGCCAGCAGCTTAGTACGAGTCTATGCTGGAAACACCATATATTTT
CASSLVRVYAGNTIYF
>NA|TRBJ2-7|TRBV10-3|TRBD2
TGTGCCATCAGTGAACGGGAGGGGTACGAGCAGTACTTC
CAISEREGYEQYF
>NA|TRBJ2-1|TRBV7-9|TRBD1
TGTGCCAGCAGCTCGGACAGGAGACGCTACAATGAGCAGTTCTTC
CASSSDRRRYNEQFF
>NA|TRBJ2-2|TRBV6-1|TRBD2
TGTGCCAGCAGTGCCCCGGGACTAGCGGGCACCGGGGAGCTGTTTTTT
CASSAPGLAGTGELFF
>NA|TRBJ2-7|TRBV4-2|NA
TGTGCCAGCAGCCAAGAGCTTTTCGTCTACGAGCAGTACTTC
CASSQELFVYEQYF
>NA|TRBJ2-3|TRBV5-1|TRBD1
TGCGCCAGCAGCCTCCGGGACAGGACAGCAGATACGCAGTATTTT
CASSLRDRTADTQYF